The 27 T cell receptor beta chains reported below all come from one sample, sequenced in a study of OX40 agonist ivuxolimab in advanced cancers. The assay was immunoSEQ multiplex PCR, and TCRdb's table has in-frame clones only and misses some. Seen here are tens of thousands of clones, 85% observed once, and the top ten hold 4%. Here the sequenced sample was CD4+ or CD8+ T cells sorted from blood, taken in a trial of the OX40 agonist ivuxolimab. The receptors stem from an adult with an advanced solid tumor such as melanoma, head and neck, liver or kidney cancer.

This clone was recorded a few times. This sequence joins TRBV7-9 and TRBJ2-5, with D maybe TRBD2 (5 bases). The germline V gene encodes CDR1 SEHNR and CDR2 FQNEAQ (reference sequence). Trimming stripped 5 bases from V and 5 bases from J, with 18 bases between. There are 15 residues in the CDR3. CDR3 bases: TGTGCCAGCAGCCGGGGTAGTGGGCTCGGTGAGACCCAGTACTTC. This codes for CASSRGSGLGETQYF. The full variable domain, completed using reference TRBV7-9 and TRBJ2-5, is DTGVSQNPRHKITKRGQNVTFRCDPISEHNRLYWYRQTLGQGPEFLTYFQNEAQLEKSRLLSDRFSAERPKGSFSTLEIQRTEQGDSAMYLCASSRGSGLGETQYFGPGTRLLVL.

The chain uses TRBV30 and TRBJ2-3; TRBD2 might be the D (5 bases). The V gene lost 3 bases and the J gene lost 3 bases, with 13 bases spanning the gap. The length of the CDR3 is 14 residues. Germline-derived CDR1 and CDR2 are GTSNPN and SVGIG (reference sequence). For the CDR3, the DNA is TGTGCCTGGAGCCGAGGGATCTCAACAGATACGCAGTATTTT. Translated: CAWSRGISTDTQYF.

The chain combines TRBV18 with TRBJ2-7; D possibly corresponds to TRBD2 (5 bases). CDR3 length: 14 amino acids. Germline V gives CDR1 KGHSH, CDR2 LQKENI. V lost 2 bases, J lost 1 base, and 9 bases lay in between. This chain's CDR3 is CASSPSRDSYEQYF. DNA of the CDR3: TGTGCCAGCTCACCAAGTCGGGATTCCTACGAGCAGTACTTC.

The V call is TRBV9, the J call TRBJ2-1; 13 bases agree with TRBD2. V shed 3 bases and J 12 bases; nucleotides not matched to a gene: 18. This CDR3 has 18 amino acids. Germline CDR1 reads SGDLS; CDR2 reads YYNGEE. CDR3 coding DNA: TGTGCCAGCAGCGCCCCGATAACTGGGACTAGCGGGGCAGACCGGCAGTTCTTC. This translates into CASSAPITGTSGADRQFF.

The chain links TRBV28 to TRBJ2-3; 15 bases map to TRBD2. Germline CDR1 reads MDHEN; CDR2 reads SYDVKM. The CDR3 contains 19 residues. Unmatched junction bases numbered 9, after V lost 5 bases and J lost 0 bases. The CDR3 reads CASSPGLAGGPTSTDTQYF. Written as DNA, the CDR3 is TGTGCCAGCAGTCCGGGACTAGCGGGAGGTCCCACTAGCACAGATACGCAGTATTTT.

This chain uses TRBV28 with TRBJ2-2, with 9 bases fitting TRBD2. Germline loops: CDR1 MDHEN, CDR2 SYDVKM. The CDR3 has 17 amino acids. The V gene end was trimmed by 2 bases and the J gene end by 6 bases; junction bases not matched to a gene: 10. This chain's CDR3 is CASSLPRGRAWAGELFF. CDR3 coding DNA: TGTGCCAGCAGTTTACCCCGCGGGAGGGCCTGGGCCGGGGAGCTGTTTTTT.

The chain has TRBV7-3 and TRBJ1-1, with TRBD1 matching over 8 bases. V gave up 3 bases and J gave up 0 bases; unmatched junction bases: 6. In germline, CDR1 is SGHTA, CDR2 FQGTGA. This CDR3 spans 16 amino acids. In DNA, the CDR3 is TGTGCCAGCAGCTTGGGGACAGGCCGCATGAACACTGAAGCTTTCTTT. This encodes CASSLGTGRMNTEAFF.

The chain recombines TRBV7-6 with TRBJ2-1, with no clear D. Germline values: CDR1 SGHVS, CDR2 FNYEAQ. The V and J ends lost 5 bases and 5 bases respectively, with 16 bases between them. CDR3 length: 15 residues. As DNA, the CDR3 is TGTGCCAGCAGCCAGGTACCCGGGCCCAACAATGAGCAGTTCTTC. Amino acid sequence: CASSQVPGPNNEQFF.

The chain combines TRBV5-6 with TRBJ1-5; 7 bases agree with TRBD1. The germline CDR1 and CDR2 sequences are SGHDT and YYEEEE. The CDR3 consists of 15 residues. V dropped 1 base and J dropped 3; count of bases not matched to a gene: 4. The CDR3 DNA reads as TGTGCCAGCAGCTTGAGGGACAGCCTCAATCAGCCCCAGCATTTT. As protein: CASSLRDSLNQPQHF. The full variable domain, in which reference TRBV5-6 and TRBJ1-5 provide the parts outside the CDR3, is DAGVTQSPTHLIKTRGQQVTLRCSPKSGHDTVSWYQQALGQGPQFIFQYYEEEERQRGNFPDRFSGHQFPNYSSELNVNALLLGDSALYLCASSLRDSLNQPQHFGDGTRLSIL.

The chain carries TRBV2 and TRBJ2-3; TRBD1 matches at 7 bases. The CDR3 contains 14 residues. Germline lookup yields CDR1 SNHLY and CDR2 FYNNEI. J was trimmed by 0 bases and V by 8 bases; bases with no gene match: 5. This CDR3 is CASAPGQSTDTQYF. The CDR3 DNA reads as TGTGCCAGCGCTCCGGGACAGAGCACAGATACGCAGTATTTT.

J is TRBJ1-6 and V is TRBV6-5; the D gene is possibly TRBD1 (5 bases). Germline V gene sequence: CDR1 MNHEY, CDR2 SVGAGI. This CDR3 contains 14 residues. Trimming took 6 bases from V and 6 from J, leaving 12 bases between them. In nucleotides, the CDR3 is TGTGCCAGCAGGGGGCAACAGAGTAATTCACCCCTCCACTTT. This translates into CASRGQQSNSPLHF.

This clone was seen only a few times. This sample includes further DNA sequences coding for the same CDR3. This rearrangement joins TRBV9 to TRBJ2-5; 9 nucleotides line up with TRBD2. Trimming at V came to 2 bases and at J to 3 bases, leaving 5 bases not matched to a gene. Germline values: CDR1 SGDLS, CDR2 YYNGEE. CDR3 size: 15 residues. CDR3 bases: TGTGCCAGCAGCGTTAGGGCTAGCGGGGAAGAGACCCAGTACTTC. This sequence encodes CASSVRASGEETQYF.

The V and J genes are TRBV4-1 and TRBJ2-7; a possible D gene is TRBD2 (5 bases). V gave up 0 bases and J gave up 2 bases, with 11 bases separating them. Germline assignment: CDR1 MGHRA and CDR2 YSYEKL. CDR3 length equals 15 residues. CDR3 in DNA: TGCGCCAGCAGCCAAGACGAGAGGGAACCCTACGAGCAGTACTTC. This sequence encodes CASSQDEREPYEQYF.

The genes are TRBV11-2 and TRBJ2-2; 12 positions match TRBD2. CDR3 length equals 16 residues. Germline CDR1 and CDR2: SGHAT and FQNNGV. The J segment lost 4 bases and the V segment lost 0 bases, leaving 0 bases of the junction unmatched. For the CDR3, the DNA is TGTGCCAGCAGCTTAGAGGGACTAGCGGGCACCGGGGAGCTGTTTTTT. Its translation: CASSLEGLAGTGELFF.

The chain uses TRBV19 and TRBJ1-4; the match to TRBD1 covers 7 bases. The junction had 9 bases not matched to a gene; V was cut back by 6 bases and J by 5 bases. CDR3 length equals 15 residues. In germline, CDR1 is LNHDA, CDR2 SQIVND (reference sequence). CDR3 sequence reads: CASSPPGQRNEKLFF. The CDR3 nucleotides are TGTGCCAGTAGCCCCCCGGGACAGCGCAATGAAAAACTGTTTTTT. The variable domain in full, with the rest retrieved from reference TRBV19 and TRBJ1-4, is DGGITQSPKYLFRKEGQNVTLSCEQNLNHDAMYWYRQDPGQGLRLIYYSQIVNDFQKGDIAEGYSVSREKKESFPLTVTSAQKNPTAFYLCASSPPGQRNEKLFFGSGTQLSVL.

This sequence joins TRBV4-1 and TRBJ2-2, with D perhaps TRBD2 (5 bases). Per the germline V gene, CDR1 is MGHRA and CDR2 is YSYEKL. Between the trimmed V and J ends, which lost 0 bases and 7 bases, there was a span of 18 bases. This CDR3 is 17 amino acids long. CDR3 region: CASSQDLRGTGGGELFF. For the CDR3, the DNA is TGCGCCAGCAGCCAAGATCTCCGGGGTACGGGCGGCGGGGAGCTGTTTTTT.

The chain is built from TRBV9 and TRBJ1-6, with D perhaps TRBD1 (6 bases). Germline CDR1 reads SGDLS; CDR2 reads YYNGEE. The germline V and J ends were trimmed by 0 bases and 3 bases, with 10 bases remaining between them. The CDR3 spans 16 residues. The CDR3 DNA reads TGTGCCAGCAGCGTAGGGGGGCTAAGCTATAATTCACCCCTCCACTTT. It specifies CASSVGGLSYNSPLHF.

The J gene is TRBJ2-7, the V gene TRBV28, with D possibly called TRBD1 or TRBD2 (5 bases each). V shed 6 bases and J shed 2 bases, with 11 bases lying between them. The CDR3 covers 13 residues. Germline-derived CDR1 and CDR2 are MDHEN and SYDVKM. The DNA for the CDR3 is TGTGCCAGCAGGAGGGGAAATACCTACGAGCAGTACTTC. Protein: CASRRGNTYEQYF. Full variable domain (missing parts from reference TRBV28 and TRBJ2-7): DVKVTQSSRYLVKRTGEKVFLECVQDMDHENMFWYRQDPGLGLRLIYFSYDVKMKEKGDIPEGYSVSREKKERFSLILESASTNQTSMYLCASRRGNTYEQYFGPGTRLTVT.

This rearrangement joins TRBV19 to TRBJ2-5, with TRBD1 as a possible D gene (5 bases). There are 13 residues in the CDR3. The V end was cut by 4 bases, the J end by 5 bases, with 11 bases between. Germline loops: CDR1 LNHDA, CDR2 SQIVND (reference sequence). Here the CDR3 reads CASSNQGGETQYF. The CDR3 DNA reads TGTGCCAGTAGTAACCAGGGTGGGGAGACCCAGTACTTC.

J is TRBJ2-7 and V is TRBV6-1, with 8 bases that match TRBD1. The V segment lost 3 bases and the J segment 1 base; nucleotides outside the gene matches: 11. The V gene's germline CDR1 is MNHNS and CDR2 SASEGT. The CDR3 sequence is 17 residues long. This CDR3 reads CASSDPSDRAASYEQYF. CDR3 in DNA: TGTGCCAGCAGTGACCCGTCGGACAGGGCAGCGTCCTACGAGCAGTACTTC.

The CDR3: CSASWNTEAFF. The CDR3 bases are TGCAGTGCTAGTTGGAACACTGAAGCTTTCTTT. The V gene is TRBV20-1, the J gene TRBJ1-1; no reliable D call. The CDR3 sequence is 11 residues long. Germline CDR1 is DFQATT and CDR2 is SNEGSKA (reference sequence). V lost 3 bases to trimming and J lost 1 base, with 3 bases between them.

This clone was picked up a small number of times. The V and J genes are TRBV30 and TRBJ2-2; D remains ambiguous. Germline CDR1 reads GTSNPN; CDR2 reads SVGIG (reference sequence). Between the trimmed V and J ends, which lost 2 bases and 5 bases, there was a span of 12 bases. The CDR3 loop spans 14 amino acids. CDR3 in amino acids: CAWSRMGLTGELFF. The CDR3 coding sequence is TGTGCCTGGAGTAGGATGGGGTTAACCGGGGAGCTGTTTTTT. The complete variable domain, with remaining parts taken from reference TRBV30 and TRBJ2-2, reads SQTIHQWPATLVQPVGSPLSLECTVEGTSNPNLYWYRQAAGRGLQLLFYSVGIGQISSEVPQNLSASRPQDRQFILSSKKLLLSDSGFYLCAWSRMGLTGELFFGEGSRLTVL.

V gene TRBV5-5 combines with J gene TRBJ1-6, with 8 bases aligning to TRBD1. The CDR3 has 15 amino acids. In germline, CDR1 is SGHKS, CDR2 YYEKEE (reference sequence). V was clipped by 1 base and J by 4 bases; unmatched bases: 1. CDR3 protein: CASSLRQGYNSPLHF. Here the CDR3 DNA reads TGTGCCAGCAGCTTGAGACAGGGGTATAATTCACCCCTCCACTTT.

This clone has just one count. The chain links TRBV5-1 to TRBJ1-2, with 7 bases fitting TRBD1. The CDR3 totals 16 residues. Germline V CDR1 and CDR2: SGHRS, YFSETQ. The ends lost 2 bases at V and 8 bases at J; junction bases unmatched: 15. The CDR3 DNA reads TGCGCCAGCAGCTTCGACAGGGTCAGGACTTTCGGAGGCTACACCTTC. It encodes CASSFDRVRTFGGYTF.

The rearrangement uses TRBV4-1 and TRBJ2-5; D may be TRBD2 (6 bases). V was cut by 4 bases and J by 4 bases, with 13 bases left in between. In germline, CDR1 is MGHRA, CDR2 YSYEKL. The CDR3 is 14 amino acids. The CDR3 sequence: CASSPGGVGETQYF. The CDR3 region has the DNA TGCGCCAGCAGCCCCGGAGGGGTAGGAGAGACCCAGTACTTC.

The chain is built from TRBV7-9 and TRBJ2-4; TRBD1 might be the D (6 bases). In germline, CDR1 is SEHNR, CDR2 FQNEAQ (reference sequence). The CDR3 is 15 residues long. With 5 bases removed from V and 8 bases from J, the gap between germline ends came to 19 bases. The CDR3 loop is CASSRNLDRRDIQYF. The CDR3, as DNA: TGTGCCAGCAGCCGAAATCTGGACAGAAGGGACATTCAGTACTTC.

The rearrangement links TRBV7-2 to TRBJ2-3, with D unresolved. Germline loops: CDR1 SGHTA, CDR2 FQGNSA. V was shortened by 5 bases and J by 5 bases, with 11 bases between the two germline ends. CDR3 length: 13 residues. CDR3: CASSRPSRDTQYF. The DNA for the CDR3 is TGTGCCAGCAGCCGACCCAGTCGAGATACGCAGTATTTT. The full variable domain, in which reference TRBV7-2 and TRBJ2-3 provide the parts outside the CDR3, is GAGVSQSPSNKVTEKGKDVELRCDPISGHTALYWYRQSLGQGLEFLIYFQGNSAPDKSGLPSDRFSAERTGGSVSTLTIQRTQQEDSAVYLCASSRPSRDTQYFGPGTRLTVL.